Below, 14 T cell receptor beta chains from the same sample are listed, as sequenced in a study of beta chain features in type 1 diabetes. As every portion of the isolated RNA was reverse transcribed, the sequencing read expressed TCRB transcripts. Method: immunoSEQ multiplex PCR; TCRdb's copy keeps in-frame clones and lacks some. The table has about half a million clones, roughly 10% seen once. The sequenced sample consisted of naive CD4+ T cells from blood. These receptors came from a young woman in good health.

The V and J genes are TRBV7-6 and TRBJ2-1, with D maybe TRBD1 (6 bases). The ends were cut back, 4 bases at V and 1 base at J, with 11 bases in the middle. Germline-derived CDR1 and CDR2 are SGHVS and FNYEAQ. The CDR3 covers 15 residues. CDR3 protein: CASSSGHLSYNEQFF. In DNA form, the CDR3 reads TGTGCCAGCAGCTCGGGACATCTATCCTACAATGAGCAGTTCTTC.

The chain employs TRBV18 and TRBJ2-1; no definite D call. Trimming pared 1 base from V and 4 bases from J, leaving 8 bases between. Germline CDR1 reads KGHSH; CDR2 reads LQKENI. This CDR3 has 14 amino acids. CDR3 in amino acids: CASSPLIGYNEQFF. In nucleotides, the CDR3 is TGTGCCAGCTCACCACTGATCGGGTACAATGAGCAGTTCTTC.

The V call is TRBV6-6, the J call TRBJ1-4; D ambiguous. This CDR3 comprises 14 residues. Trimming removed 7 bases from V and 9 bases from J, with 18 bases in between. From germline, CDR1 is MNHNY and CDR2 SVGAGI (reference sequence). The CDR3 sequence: CASTIDPGVQKLFF. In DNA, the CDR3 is TGTGCCAGCACCATAGACCCCGGAGTACAAAAACTGTTTTTT.

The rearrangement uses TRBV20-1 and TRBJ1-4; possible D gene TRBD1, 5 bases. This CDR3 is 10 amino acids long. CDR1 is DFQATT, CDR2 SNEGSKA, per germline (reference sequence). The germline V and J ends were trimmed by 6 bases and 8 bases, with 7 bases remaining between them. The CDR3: CSAGQEKLFF. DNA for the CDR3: TGCAGTGCCGGACAAGAAAAACTGTTTTTT.

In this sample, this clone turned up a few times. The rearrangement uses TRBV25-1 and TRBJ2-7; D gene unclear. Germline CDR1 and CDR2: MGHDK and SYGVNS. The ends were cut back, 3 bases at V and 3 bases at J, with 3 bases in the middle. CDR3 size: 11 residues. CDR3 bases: TGTGCCAGCAGTGACCTCTACGAGCAGTACGTC. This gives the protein CASSDLYEQYV.

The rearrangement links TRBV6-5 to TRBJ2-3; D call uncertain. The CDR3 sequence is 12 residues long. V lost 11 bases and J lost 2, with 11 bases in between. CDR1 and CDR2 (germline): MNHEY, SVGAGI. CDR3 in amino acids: CAVSATTDTQYF. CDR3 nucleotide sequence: TGTGCCGTTAGTGCCACCACAGATACGCAGTATTTT.

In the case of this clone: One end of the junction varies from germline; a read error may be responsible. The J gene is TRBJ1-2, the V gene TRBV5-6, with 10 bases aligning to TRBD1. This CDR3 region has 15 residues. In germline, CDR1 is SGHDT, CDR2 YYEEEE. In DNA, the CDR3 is TGTGCCAGCAGCTTGGCCCCCCGGACAGGGGGAATAGTATTCTTC. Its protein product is CASSLAPRTGGIVFF.

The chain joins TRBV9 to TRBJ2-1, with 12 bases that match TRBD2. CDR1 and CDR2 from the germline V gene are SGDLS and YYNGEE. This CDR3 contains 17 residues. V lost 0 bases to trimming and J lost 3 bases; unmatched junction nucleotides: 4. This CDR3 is CASSVGPGLAGYNEQFF. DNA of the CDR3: TGTGCCAGCAGCGTAGGCCCGGGACTAGCGGGCTACAATGAGCAGTTCTTC.

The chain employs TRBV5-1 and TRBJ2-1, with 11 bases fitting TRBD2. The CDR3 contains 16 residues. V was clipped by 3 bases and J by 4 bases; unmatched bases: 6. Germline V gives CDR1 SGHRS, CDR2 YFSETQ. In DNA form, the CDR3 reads TGCGCCAGCAGCTCGGGACTAGCGGAACCTTACAATGAGCAGTTCTTC. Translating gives CASSSGLAEPYNEQFF.

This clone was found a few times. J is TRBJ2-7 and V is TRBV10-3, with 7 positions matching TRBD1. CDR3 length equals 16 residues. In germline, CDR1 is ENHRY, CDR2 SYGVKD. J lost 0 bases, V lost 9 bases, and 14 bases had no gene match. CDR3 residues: CAIYPGTATNSYEQYV. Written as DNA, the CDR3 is TGTGCCATTTACCCAGGGACAGCCACTAACTCCTACGAGCAGTACGTC.

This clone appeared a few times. This CDR3 reads CACPGRDVTTNYGYTF. The CDR3 DNA sequence: TGTGCCTGCCCGGGGAGGGACGTTACGACTAACTATGGCTACACCTTC. This sequence joins TRBV30 and TRBJ1-2; D perhaps matches TRBD1 (5 bases). The germline V and J ends were trimmed by 6 bases and 0 bases, with 20 bases remaining between them. The CDR3 contains 16 residues. Germline CDR1 and CDR2: GTSNPN and SVGIG (reference sequence).

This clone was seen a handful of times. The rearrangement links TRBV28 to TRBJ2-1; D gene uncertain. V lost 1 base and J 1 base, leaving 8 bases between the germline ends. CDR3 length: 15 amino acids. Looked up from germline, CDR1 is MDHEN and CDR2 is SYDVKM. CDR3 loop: CASSLFGRSYNEQFF. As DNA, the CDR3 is TGTGCCAGCAGTTTATTCGGGCGGTCCTACAATGAGCAGTTCTTC.

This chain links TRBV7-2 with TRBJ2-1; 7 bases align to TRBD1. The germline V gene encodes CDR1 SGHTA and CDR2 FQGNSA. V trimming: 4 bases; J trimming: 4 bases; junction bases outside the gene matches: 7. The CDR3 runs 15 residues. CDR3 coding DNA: TGTGCCAGCAGCTCCAGGGGGACACGGTACAATGAGCAGTTCTTC. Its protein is CASSSRGTRYNEQFF.

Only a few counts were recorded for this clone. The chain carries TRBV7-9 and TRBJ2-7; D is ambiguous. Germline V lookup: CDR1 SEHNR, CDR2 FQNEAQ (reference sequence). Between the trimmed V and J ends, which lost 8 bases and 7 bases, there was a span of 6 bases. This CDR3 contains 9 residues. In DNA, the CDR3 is TGTGCCAGCGGAATAGAGCAGTACTTC. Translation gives CASGIEQYF. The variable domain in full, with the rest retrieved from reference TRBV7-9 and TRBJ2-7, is DTGVSQNPRHKITKRGQNVTFRCDPISEHNRLYWYRQTLGQGPEFLTYFQNEAQLEKSRLLSDRFSAERPKGSFSTLEIQRTEQGDSAMYLCASGIEQYFGPGTRLTVT.